Given below is one T cell receptor beta chain in context. What it binds is unknown. TCR alpha and beta CDR3 regions were amplified from RNA using iRepertoire nested multiplex PCR. MiXCR, run by TCRdb on the multiplex PCR reads, gives a single entry per CDR3 protein. This table has fewer than 500,000 distinct CDR3 sequences, roughly two fifths appearing once. Looked up from germline, CDR1 is SNHLY and CDR2 is FYNNEI. Trimming cost V 5 bases and J 2 bases, with 19 bases left between them. The CDR3 is 17 amino acids. The data originate from a study of glioma-infiltrating T cells. Study-wide context: About 1 million peripheral T cells were targeted at about 4- to 11-fold coverage. Findings and limits, study-wide: Signature shared blood CDR3 motifs were enriched in low-divergence and depleted in high-divergence patients.

The clonotype comes from a human donor with low-grade glioma or glioblastoma, undergoing nonglioma brain surgery, or in good health (not recorded which). The sequenced material came from glioma tissue, nonneoplastic brain tissue, or PBMCs (not recorded which). The chain combines TRBV2 with TRBJ1-5; D unresolved. In nucleotides, the CDR3 is TGTGCCAGCAGTTATCCCTACCAGGAGGCTGGCAATCAGCCCCAGCATTTT. This codes for CASSYPYQEAGNQPQHF.